The source of this T cell receptor beta chain is a study of T-cell reconstitution after alpha-beta-depleted transplantation in children. This clonotype was picked up a small number of times. Preparation of the TCRbeta library involved a method that used unique molecular identifiers. MiXCR, run by TCRdb on the PCR reads, gives a single entry per CDR3 protein. The top ten clones hold 3.3% of a sample with approximately 510,000 distinct CDR3 sequences, 15% to 20% of them seen once. CDR1 is SEHNR, CDR2 FQNEAQ, per germline (reference sequence). Trimming left V 2 bases short and J 5 bases short, with 7 bases between. This CDR3 is 13 amino acids long.

The receptor's source is a human donor who donated a stem cell graft to a child with acute lymphoblastic leukemia. Specimen: PBMCs from the stem cell graft donor, collected from the stem cell graft. The chain carries TRBV7-9 and TRBJ2-1; D unclear. CDR3 bases: TGTGCCAGCAGCTTATCCCCGGACAATGAGCAGTTCTTC. It translates to CASSLSPDNEQFF. Variable domain in full (rest from reference TRBV7-9 and TRBJ2-1): DTGVSQNPRHKITKRGQNVTFRCDPISEHNRLYWYRQTLGQGPEFLTYFQNEAQLEKSRLLSDRFSAERPKGSFSTLEIQRTEQGDSAMYLCASSLSPDNEQFFGPGTRLTVL.